This record concerns one TCR beta chain sequence. Its target is unknown. This record belongs to a study of post-analysis software for immune sequencing data. Study-wide points: Compared with controls, patients had more of about 5 TRBV segments, including TRBV5-6, TRBV5-1 and TRBV20-1.

This CDR3 region has 11 residues. V was shortened by 5 bases and J by 2 bases, with 7 bases between the two germline ends. The V gene's germline CDR1 is SQVTM and CDR2 ANQGSEA. Each TCR beta cDNA library carried unique molecular identifiers. Each CDR3 protein is one row after TCRdb ran MiXCR on the PCR reads. The data show about 500,000 distinct CDR3 sequences, with 45% seen just once and over 10% held by the top ten. This TCR came from a girl between 10 and 17 years old with multiple sclerosis. Material: blood. V and J are TRBV29-1 and TRBJ2-7; D call uncertain. The CDR3 here is CSVSTTYEQYF. The CDR3 DNA sequence: TGCAGCGTTTCCACTACCTACGAGCAGTACTTC.